Below, one T cell receptor beta chain is given with its context. The time point was: patch test 3, about 24 weeks after DPC sensitization. Sample treatment: therapeutic diphenylcyclopropenone sensitization with weekly scalp DPC. The sample comes from a study of human T cells and chemical hapten exposure. Study in general: DPC at 2% was the sensitizing agent, placed on around 2 cm by around 2 cm of upper inner arm skin.

Germline CDR1 reads SGHRS; CDR2 reads YFSETQ. V lost 0 bases to trimming and J lost 3 bases, with 10 bases between them. The CDR3 has 15 residues. TCRdb used MiXCR to reprocess the RACE reads, holding one entry per CDR3 protein. The profile covers 120,000 or so distinct CDR3 sequences, with around 10% appearing a single time and around 2.4% taken by the ten largest. The specimen was whole blood, collected in connection with sensitization to the hapten diphenylcyclopropenone (DPC). The sequence came from a woman aged 45 to 65 with alopecia areata. Some clones in this sample may be carry-over from other donors' samples. V usage is TRBV5-1 and J usage is TRBJ1-3; perhaps TRBD1 as D (5 bases). CDR3 amino acids: CASSLEGTLGNTIYF. CDR3 DNA sequence: TGCGCCAGCAGCTTGGAAGGGACTCTTGGAAACACCATATATTTT.